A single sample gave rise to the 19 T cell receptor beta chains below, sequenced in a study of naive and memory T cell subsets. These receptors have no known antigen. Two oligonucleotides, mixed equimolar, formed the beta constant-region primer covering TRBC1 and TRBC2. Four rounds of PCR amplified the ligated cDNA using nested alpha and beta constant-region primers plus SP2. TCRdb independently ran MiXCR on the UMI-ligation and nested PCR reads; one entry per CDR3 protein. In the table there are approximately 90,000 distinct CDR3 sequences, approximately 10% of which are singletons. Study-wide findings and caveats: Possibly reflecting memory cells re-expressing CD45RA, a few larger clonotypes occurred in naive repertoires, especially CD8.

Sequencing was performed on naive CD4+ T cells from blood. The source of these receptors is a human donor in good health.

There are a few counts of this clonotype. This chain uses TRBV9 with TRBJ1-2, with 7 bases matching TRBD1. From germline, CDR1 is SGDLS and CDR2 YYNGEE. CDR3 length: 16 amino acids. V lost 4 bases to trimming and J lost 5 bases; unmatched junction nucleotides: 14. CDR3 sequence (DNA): TGTGCCAGCAGCTCGCAGACAGGGCCTACTTCATATGGCTACACCTTC. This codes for CASSSQTGPTSYGYTF.

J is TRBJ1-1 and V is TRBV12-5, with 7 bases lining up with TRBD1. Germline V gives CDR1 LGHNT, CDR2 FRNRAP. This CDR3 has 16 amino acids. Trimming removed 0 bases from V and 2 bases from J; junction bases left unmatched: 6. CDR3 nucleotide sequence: TGTGCTAGTGGTTTGGTGAGACAGGGAGGAAACACTGAAGCTTTCTTT. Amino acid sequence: CASGLVRQGGNTEAFF.

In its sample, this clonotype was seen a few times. The CDR3 reads CAWRGWDSVTEAFF. CDR3 bases: TGTGCCTGGAGGGGTTGGGATTCGGTCACTGAAGCTTTCTTT. The chain uses TRBV30 and TRBJ1-1; the D is unclear. The CDR3 spans 14 residues. Trimming stripped 3 bases from V and 4 bases from J, with 15 bases between. Germline V gene sequence: CDR1 GTSNPN, CDR2 SVGIG (reference sequence).

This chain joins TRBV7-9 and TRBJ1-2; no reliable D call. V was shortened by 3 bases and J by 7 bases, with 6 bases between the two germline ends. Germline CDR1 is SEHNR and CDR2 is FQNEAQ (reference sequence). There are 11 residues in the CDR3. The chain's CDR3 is CASSLRVGYTF. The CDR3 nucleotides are TGTGCCAGCAGCTTGAGGGTTGGCTACACCTTC.

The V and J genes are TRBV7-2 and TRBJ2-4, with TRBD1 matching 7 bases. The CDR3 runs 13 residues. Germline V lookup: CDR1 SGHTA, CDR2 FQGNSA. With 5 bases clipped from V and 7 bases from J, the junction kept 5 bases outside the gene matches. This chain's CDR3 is CASSKTGFNIQYF. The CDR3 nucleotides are TGTGCCAGCAGCAAGACAGGGTTCAACATTCAGTACTTC.

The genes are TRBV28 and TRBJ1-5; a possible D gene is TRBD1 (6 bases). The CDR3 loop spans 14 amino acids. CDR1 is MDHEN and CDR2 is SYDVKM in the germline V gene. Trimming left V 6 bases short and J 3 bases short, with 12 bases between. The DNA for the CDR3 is TGTGCCAGCAGACCCGGACAGATCAATCAGCCCCAGCATTTT. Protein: CASRPGQINQPQHF.

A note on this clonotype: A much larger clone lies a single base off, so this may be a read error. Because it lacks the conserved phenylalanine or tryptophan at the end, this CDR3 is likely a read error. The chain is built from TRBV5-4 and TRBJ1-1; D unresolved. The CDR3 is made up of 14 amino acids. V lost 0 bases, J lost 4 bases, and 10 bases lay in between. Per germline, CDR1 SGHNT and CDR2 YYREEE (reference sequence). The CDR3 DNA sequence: TGTGCCAGCAGCTTGGGACGGGAGGGCACTGAAGCTTTCTTA. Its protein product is CASSLGREGTEAFL.

The CDR3 sequence is CATGRDAVSTDTQYF. The DNA for the CDR3 is TGTGCCACCGGCAGGGACGCCGTAAGCACAGATACGCAGTATTTT. This chain connects TRBV10-3 to TRBJ2-3; D may correspond to TRBD1 or TRBD2 (5 bases each). The ends were cut back, 10 bases at V and 0 bases at J, with 17 bases in the middle. Germline lookup yields CDR1 ENHRY and CDR2 SYGVKD. This CDR3 is built from 15 residues.

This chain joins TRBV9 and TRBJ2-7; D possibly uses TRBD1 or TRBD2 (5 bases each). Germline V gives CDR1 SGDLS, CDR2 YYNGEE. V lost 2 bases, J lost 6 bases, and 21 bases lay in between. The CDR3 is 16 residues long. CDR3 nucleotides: TGTGCCAGCAGCGTTTCCATCGGGGCCGGAGAGGGCGAGCAGTACTTC. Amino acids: CASSVSIGAGEGEQYF.

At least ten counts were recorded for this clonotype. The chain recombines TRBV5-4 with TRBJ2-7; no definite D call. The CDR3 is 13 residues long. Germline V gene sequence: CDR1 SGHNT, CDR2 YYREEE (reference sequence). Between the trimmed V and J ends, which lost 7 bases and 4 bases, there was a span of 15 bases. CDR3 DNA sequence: TGTGCCAGCTCCCCCCAATCGGGTTACGAGCAGTACTTC. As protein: CASSPQSGYEQYF.

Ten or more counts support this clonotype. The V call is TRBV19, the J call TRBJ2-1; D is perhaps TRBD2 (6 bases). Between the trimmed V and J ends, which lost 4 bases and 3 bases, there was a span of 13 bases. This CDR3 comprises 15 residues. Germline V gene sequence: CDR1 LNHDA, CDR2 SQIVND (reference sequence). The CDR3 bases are TGTGCCAGTAGTAATGTCGCGGGACTCTACAATGAGCAGTTCTTC. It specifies CASSNVAGLYNEQFF.

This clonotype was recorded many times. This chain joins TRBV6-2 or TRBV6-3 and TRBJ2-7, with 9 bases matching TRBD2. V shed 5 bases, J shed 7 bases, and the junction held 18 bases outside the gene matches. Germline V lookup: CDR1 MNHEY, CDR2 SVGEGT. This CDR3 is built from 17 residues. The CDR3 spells CASSLKNLLAGLVEQYF. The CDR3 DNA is TGTGCCAGCAGTCTAAAGAATTTACTAGCGGGCCTGGTGGAGCAGTACTTC.

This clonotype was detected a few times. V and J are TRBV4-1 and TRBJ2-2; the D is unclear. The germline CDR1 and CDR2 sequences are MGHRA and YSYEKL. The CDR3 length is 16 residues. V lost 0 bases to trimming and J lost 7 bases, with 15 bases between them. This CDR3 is CASSQESILTYGELFF. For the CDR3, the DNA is TGCGCCAGCAGCCAAGAGTCAATCCTAACCTACGGGGAGCTGTTTTTT.

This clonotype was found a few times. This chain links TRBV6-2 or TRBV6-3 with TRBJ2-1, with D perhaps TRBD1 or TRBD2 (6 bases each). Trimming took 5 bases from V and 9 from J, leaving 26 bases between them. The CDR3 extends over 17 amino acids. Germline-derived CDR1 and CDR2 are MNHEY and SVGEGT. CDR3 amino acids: CASSPRGEWGQVGEQFF. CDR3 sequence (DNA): TGTGCCAGCAGTCCCCGCGGGGAGTGGGGGCAGGTAGGTGAGCAGTTCTTC.

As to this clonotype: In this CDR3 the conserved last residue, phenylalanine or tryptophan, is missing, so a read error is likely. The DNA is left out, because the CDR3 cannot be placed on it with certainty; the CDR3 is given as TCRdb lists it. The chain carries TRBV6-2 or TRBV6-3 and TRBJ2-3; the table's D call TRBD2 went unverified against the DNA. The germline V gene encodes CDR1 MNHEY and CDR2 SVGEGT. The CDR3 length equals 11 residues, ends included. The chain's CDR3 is CASSSLTSGVL.

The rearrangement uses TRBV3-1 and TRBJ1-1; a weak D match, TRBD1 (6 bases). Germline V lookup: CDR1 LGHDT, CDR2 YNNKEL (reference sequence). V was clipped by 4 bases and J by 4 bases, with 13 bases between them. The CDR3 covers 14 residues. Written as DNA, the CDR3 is TGTGCCAGCAGCCGAATAACAGGGCCCACTGAAGCTTTCTTT. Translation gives CASSRITGPTEAFF. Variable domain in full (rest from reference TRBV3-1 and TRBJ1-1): DTAVSQTPKYLVTQMGNDKSIKCEQNLGHDTMYWYKQDSKKFLKIMFSYNNKELIINETVPNRFSPKSPDKAHLNLHINSLELGDSAVYFCASSRITGPTEAFFGQGTRLTVV.

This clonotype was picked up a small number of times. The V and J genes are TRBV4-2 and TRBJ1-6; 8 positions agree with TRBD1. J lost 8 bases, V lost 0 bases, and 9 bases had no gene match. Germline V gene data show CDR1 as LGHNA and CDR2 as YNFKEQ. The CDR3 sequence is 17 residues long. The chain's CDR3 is CASSQDTGQASHSPLHF. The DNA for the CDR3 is TGTGCCAGCAGCCAAGATACGGGACAGGCTTCCCATTCACCCCTCCACTTT.

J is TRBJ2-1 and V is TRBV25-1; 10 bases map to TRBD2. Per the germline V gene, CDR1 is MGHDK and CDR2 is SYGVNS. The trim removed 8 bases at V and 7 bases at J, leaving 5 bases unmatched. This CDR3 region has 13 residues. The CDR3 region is CASQGLAWNEQFF. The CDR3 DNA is TGTGCCAGCCAGGGACTAGCGTGGAATGAGCAGTTCTTC. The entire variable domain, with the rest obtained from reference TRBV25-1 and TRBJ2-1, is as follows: EADIYQTPRYLVIGTGKKITLECSQTMGHDKMYWYQQDPGMELHLIHYSYGVNSTEKGDLSSESTVSRIRTEHFPLTLESARPSHTSQYLCASQGLAWNEQFFGPGTRLTVL.

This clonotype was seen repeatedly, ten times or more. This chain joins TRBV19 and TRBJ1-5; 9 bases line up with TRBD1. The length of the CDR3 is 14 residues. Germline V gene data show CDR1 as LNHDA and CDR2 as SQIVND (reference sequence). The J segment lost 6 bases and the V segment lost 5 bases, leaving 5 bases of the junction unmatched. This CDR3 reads CASSGGQGRQPQHF. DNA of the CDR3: TGTGCCAGTAGTGGAGGACAGGGGCGTCAGCCCCAGCATTTT.